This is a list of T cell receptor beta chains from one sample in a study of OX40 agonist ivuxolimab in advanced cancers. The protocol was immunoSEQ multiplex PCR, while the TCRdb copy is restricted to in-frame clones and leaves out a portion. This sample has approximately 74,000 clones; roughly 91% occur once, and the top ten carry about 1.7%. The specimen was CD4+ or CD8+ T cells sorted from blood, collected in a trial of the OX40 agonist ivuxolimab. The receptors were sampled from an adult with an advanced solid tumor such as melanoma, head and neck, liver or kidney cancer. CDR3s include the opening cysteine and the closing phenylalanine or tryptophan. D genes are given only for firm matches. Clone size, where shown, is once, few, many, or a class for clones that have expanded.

cdr3_nt: TGTGCCAGCAGCTTTTTGGGATATTATGGCTACACCTTC
cdr3_aa: CASSFLGYYGYTF
d_call: -
clone_size: -
v_call: TRBV28
j_call: TRBJ1-2

cdr3_nt: TGTGCCAGCAGCCCAGGGGCAACTAATGAAAAACTGTTTTTT
cdr3_aa: CASSPGATNEKLFF
d_call: -
clone_size: -
v_call: TRBV28
j_call: TRBJ1-4

cdr3_nt: TGTGCCAGTAGTTACGGGACAGGGTACTGCCAAGAGACCCAGTACTTC
cdr3_aa: CASSYGTGYCQETQYF
d_call: TRBD1
clone_size: -
v_call: TRBV19
j_call: TRBJ2-5

cdr3_nt: TGCGCCAGCAGCTTGGCCGGGGGCCCCGATACGCAGTATTTT
cdr3_aa: CASSLAGGPDTQYF
d_call: -
clone_size: -
v_call: TRBV5-1
j_call: TRBJ2-3

cdr3_nt: TGTGCCAGCAGTTATGCTCTCAACCAAGAGACCCAGTACTTC
cdr3_aa: CASSYALNQETQYF
d_call: -
clone_size: -
v_call: TRBV6-5
j_call: TRBJ2-5

cdr3_nt: TGTGCTAGTGGTGCCTCTGGGGGGTTGCAGTACTTC
cdr3_aa: CASGASGGLQYF
d_call: -
clone_size: once
v_call: TRBV12-5
j_call: TRBJ2-7

cdr3_nt: TGTGCCAGCAGCGCCACTAGCGGGGGCCCTCCGCGCCCAGATACGCAGTATTTT
cdr3_aa: CASSATSGGPPRPDTQYF
d_call: TRBD2
clone_size: -
v_call: TRBV7-2
j_call: TRBJ2-3

cdr3_nt: TGTGCCAGCAGTTTTCCCTCGGGGACAGGGGGATCACCCCTCCACTTT
cdr3_aa: CASSFPSGTGGSPLHF
d_call: TRBD1
clone_size: -
v_call: TRBV28
j_call: TRBJ1-6

cdr3_nt: TGTGCCAGCTCACCGCCGGGACAGGGGGGTGAAAAACTGTTTTTT
cdr3_aa: CASSPPGQGGEKLFF
d_call: TRBD1
clone_size: -
v_call: TRBV18
j_call: TRBJ1-4

cdr3_nt: TGTGCCAGCAGCTTAGCGGGGGGTGTGGACGGAGCAGGACACTATGGCTACACCTTC
cdr3_aa: CASSLAGGVDGAGHYGYTF
d_call: -
clone_size: -
v_call: TRBV7-9
j_call: TRBJ1-2